This is a list of T cell receptor beta chains from one sample in a study of blood T cell repertoires in COVID-19. Repertoires were generated with immunoSEQ multiplex PCR, while TCRdb's copy carries only in-frame clones and drops some. The sample records about 210,000 clones, 80% being singletons. Sequencing was done on a sample of peripheral blood. These receptors were obtained from a human donor in a cohort sampled during active COVID-19. Each CDR3 is given without its conserved first and last residue. Fields, in order: D gene, J gene, V gene, CDR3 protein. D genes are given only for firm matches.

D: NA
J: TRBJ1-2
V: TRBV13
CDR3: ASSRYTYGYT

D: NA
J: TRBJ1-4
V: TRBV5-3
CDR3: ARSAGGRPVSEKLF

D: TRBD1
J: TRBJ1-5
V: TRBV19
CDR3: ASSLQGASNQPQH

D: TRBD2
J: TRBJ2-5
V: TRBV5-1
CDR3: ASSLRTSGGAIETQY

D: TRBD2
J: TRBJ2-7
V: TRBV29-1
CDR3: SVLAGGINEQY

D: NA
J: TRBJ1-4
V: TRBV10-3
CDR3: AISESRQGSEKLF

D: NA
J: TRBJ1-4
V: TRBV15
CDR3: ATSPRGGRVSLF

D: TRBD1
J: TRBJ2-7
V: TRBV5-1
CDR3: ASSTDRVEQY

D: TRBD1
J: TRBJ1-5
V: TRBV6-1
CDR3: ASKTGDQPQH

D: TRBD2
J: TRBJ2-1
V: TRBV20-1
CDR3: SASASGNNNEQF

D: TRBD1
J: TRBJ1-1
V: TRBV7-2
CDR3: ASSLQLDRGRFATEAF

D: TRBD2
J: TRBJ2-5
V: TRBV4-1
CDR3: ASSQGNSGEETQY

D: NA
J: TRBJ1-1
V: TRBV29-1
CDR3: SVEEGTNTEAF

D: TRBD1
J: TRBJ1-2
V: TRBV15
CDR3: ATSSLGTGGTGYT

D: NA
J: TRBJ2-3
V: TRBV4-2
CDR3: ASSQVSGRGDTQY

D: NA
J: TRBJ2-7
V: TRBV18
CDR3: ASSPELSYEQY

D: TRBD2
J: TRBJ2-2
V: TRBV29-1
CDR3: SVSSGRPPGELF

D: TRBD1
J: TRBJ2-5
V: TRBV11-3
CDR3: ASSPHRGDLTQY

D: NA
J: TRBJ2-3
V: TRBV24-1
CDR3: ATSDSYTDTQY

D: TRBD2
J: TRBJ2-1
V: TRBV5-4
CDR3: ASSLVSGRTPF

D: TRBD2
J: TRBJ2-3
V: TRBV5-4
CDR3: ASSLGGTSGLTDTQY

D: NA
J: TRBJ1-1
V: TRBV15
CDR3: ATSRDGLGREAF

D: NA
J: TRBJ2-7
V: TRBV5-5
CDR3: ASSLAGQGVYEQY

D: TRBD2
J: TRBJ2-1
V: TRBV24-1
CDR3: ATSDALPIAGEGYNEQF

D: TRBD1
J: TRBJ1-6
V: TRBV7-9
CDR3: ASSSLTGESPLH

D: NA
J: TRBJ1-6
V: TRBV2
CDR3: ASRGDSTPLH

D: TRBD1
J: TRBJ2-6
V: TRBV5-1
CDR3: ASRITGTGASGANVLT

D: NA
J: TRBJ2-7
V: TRBV24-1
CDR3: ATSDRHDFSYEQY

D: NA
J: TRBJ2-7
V: TRBV2
CDR3: ASSEGTIYEQY

D: NA
J: TRBJ2-3
V: TRBV2
CDR3: ASSRRTSTDTQY

D: TRBD1
J: TRBJ1-5
V: TRBV28
CDR3: ASTRAGGLGQPQH

D: TRBD2
J: TRBJ2-1
V: TRBV2
CDR3: ASSRTSGFRNEQF

D: TRBD2
J: TRBJ2-7
V: TRBV19
CDR3: ASSRPGLANEQY

D: NA
J: TRBJ2-2
V: TRBV2
CDR3: ASKRRETGELF

D: TRBD1
J: TRBJ2-7
V: TRBV19
CDR3: ASSRTGDQYEQY

D: NA
J: TRBJ1-5
V: TRBV10-3
CDR3: AISESGGVTQPQH

D: TRBD1
J: TRBJ1-1
V: TRBV18
CDR3: ASSPRDREEAF